This note documents a single TCR beta chain sequence. Donors were grouped by their self-reported clinical history. Two negative PCRs, clearance, or symptom resolution characterized the recovered Cohort 3 donors. The CDR3 loop spans 14 amino acids. Germline-derived CDR1 and CDR2 are KGHSH and LQKENI. V dropped 3 bases and J dropped 6 bases, with 9 bases sitting between them. This record comes from a study of blood T cell repertoires in COVID-19. Whole-study context: Sources were T cells, B-cell-depleted T cells, or PBMCs; the material itself was cDNA or gDNA.

Some clones are missing from TCRdb's copy, which holds only in-frame ones; the method was immunoSEQ multiplex PCR. Found here are about 400,000 clones, around 92% of them singletons; the top ten hold 1.5% to 2%. Sequencing was done on a sample of PBMCs or T cells enriched from blood (not recorded which). The chain combines TRBV18 with TRBJ1-6; a possible D gene is TRBD1 (6 bases). The origin of this receptor is a woman in her twenties or thirties who had recovered from COVID-19. The CDR3 bases are TGTGCCAGCTCACCGGGGGCAGTTAATTCACCCCTCCACTTT. Its protein is CASSPGAVNSPLHF.